These 28 T cell receptor beta chains were sequenced from one sample in a study of CD8+CD57+ T cells in acquired aplastic anemia. The TCR beta profiling, which covered VDJ combination and CDR3 sequence, was carried out using genomic DNA as the template. In TCRdb, the reads were re-called with MiXCR into one record per CDR3 protein. The repertoire has under 250,000 distinct CDR3 sequences, 30% to 35% of them found once; the top ten carry more than 0.95%. The sample was sorted CD4+, CD8+, or CD8+CD57+ T cells (not recorded which) from PBMCs. These receptor sequences come from a human donor in good health, serving as a control.

V is TRBV5-5 and J is TRBJ2-5; 10 positions match TRBD1. The J segment lost 0 bases and the V segment lost 4 bases, leaving 12 bases of the junction unmatched. Germline values: CDR1 SGHKS, CDR2 YYEKEE (reference sequence). This CDR3 comprises 18 residues. The DNA of the CDR3 is TGTGCCAGCAGCACGGGACAGGGGTCAACAACCTACCAAGAGACCCAGTACTTC. This encodes CASSTGQGSTTYQETQYF.

The J gene is TRBJ1-5, the V gene TRBV7-9; D remains unclear. The CDR3 runs 13 residues. CDR1 is SEHNR and CDR2 is FQNEAQ in the germline V gene (reference sequence). V shed 6 bases and J shed 4 bases, with 10 bases lying between them. The DNA for the CDR3 is TGTGCCAGCAGGGGAGGGCCAAATCAGCCCCAGCATTTT. This gives the protein CASRGGPNQPQHF.

A note on this clonotype: This may arise from a read error, as a much more abundant clone is one base away. Here the CDR3 omits its conserved ending phenylalanine or tryptophan, so a read error is the likely source. The chain links TRBV9 to TRBJ1-3; 7 nucleotides line up with TRBD1. The CDR3 is 14 amino acids. From germline, CDR1 is SGDLS and CDR2 YYNGEE. V gave up 6 bases and J gave up 3 bases; unmatched junction bases: 6. The CDR3 nucleotides are TGTGCCAGCAAAAGGACAGGCGATGGAAACACCATATATTCT. This translates into CASKRTGDGNTIYS.

The chain joins TRBV13 to TRBJ1-1, with D possibly being TRBD1 (6 bases). Germline CDR1 and CDR2: PRHDT and FYEKMQ (reference sequence). The CDR3 length is 16 residues. Trimming removed 2 bases from V and 3 bases from J, with 16 bases in between. The CDR3 nucleotides read TGTGCCAGCAGCTTAACCGTGGTGGCAGGGGACACTGAAGCTTTCTTT. It yields the protein CASSLTVVAGDTEAFF.

This clonotype was seen many times. This rearrangement joins TRBV6-1 to TRBJ1-5; D is unresolved. CDR3 length: 12 residues. Germline V gene lookup returns CDR1 MNHNS and CDR2 SASEGT. Trimming cost V 1 base and J 6 bases, with 4 bases left between them. CDR3 nucleotide sequence: TGTGCCAGCAGTGAAGGCCGTCAGCCCCAGCATTTT. Translating it yields CASSEGRQPQHF.

This clonotype was seen at least ten times. The chain employs TRBV12-3 or TRBV12-4 and TRBJ2-6; TRBD1 or TRBD2 may be the D gene (5 bases each). Trimming removed 3 bases from V and 2 bases from J, with 17 bases in between. The CDR3 consists of 18 residues. CDR3 residues: CASSFRVRGAPGANVLTF. Written as DNA, the CDR3 is TGTGCCAGCAGTTTCAGGGTGAGGGGTGCACCTGGGGCCAACGTCCTGACTTTC.

This clonotype has only a few counts. V is TRBV4-1 and J is TRBJ1-3; unclear D gene. Germline CDR1 and CDR2: MGHRA and YSYEKL. V was pared by 0 bases and J by 10 bases, with 13 bases between. The length of the CDR3 is 14 residues. DNA of the CDR3: TGCGCCAGCAGCCAAGAAAGGGCCCAAAGGACCATATATTTT. It yields the protein CASSQERAQRTIYF.

A note on this clonotype: A clone one base away is much larger, so this may be a read error. The CDR3 here is CASSLGGGDNLPLHF. For the CDR3, the DNA is TGCGCCAGCAGCTTGGGGGGGGGCGATAATTTACCCCTCCACTTT. The chain uses TRBV5-1 and TRBJ1-6; D may be TRBD1 (6 bases). Germline CDR1 and CDR2: SGHRS and YFSETQ. The CDR3 has 15 residues.

V gene TRBV7-9 combines with J gene TRBJ2-5, with a tentative D call TRBD2 (7 bases). Germline V CDR1 and CDR2: SEHNR, FQNEAQ (reference sequence). This CDR3 region has 13 residues. Trimming shortened V by 4 bases and J by 5 bases, and 11 bases separated the two germline ends. CDR3 coding DNA: TGTGCCAGCAGCTGGGGGGGGGGCGAGACCCAGTACTTC. This encodes CASSWGGGETQYF.

As to this clonotype: This may be a read error: a much more frequent sequence differs by one nucleotide. The rearrangement joins TRBV24-1 to TRBJ2-7, with 12 bases fitting TRBD2. The CDR3 is 16 residues long. Germline V CDR1 and CDR2: KGHDR, SFDVKD. CDR3 protein: CSAPMTSGGSPMEQYF. The CDR3 DNA sequence: TGCAGTGCTCCCATGACTAGCGGGGGCTCCCCTATGGAGCAGTACTTC.

The chain's CDR3 is CASSQVLAGRETQYF. CDR3 nucleotides: TGCGCCAGCAGCCAAGTACTAGCGGGGAGAGAGACCCAGTACTTC. This rearrangement joins TRBV4-1 to TRBJ2-5; 10 positions agree with TRBD2. Germline V gives CDR1 MGHRA, CDR2 YSYEKL. The CDR3 is 15 amino acids. The V and J ends lost 1 base and 4 bases, in that order; junction bases with no gene match: 3.

This clonotype occurred many times. CDR3 protein: CSAKRDSDSYEQYF. CDR3 in DNA: TGCAGTGCTAAACGGGACTCCGACTCCTACGAGCAGTACTTC. The chain combines TRBV20-1 with TRBJ2-7, with a tentative D call TRBD2 (6 bases). Germline V gene lookup returns CDR1 DFQATT and CDR2 SNEGSKA (reference sequence). There are 14 residues in the CDR3. Trimming stripped 4 bases from V and 0 bases from J, with 13 bases between.

The chain combines TRBV2 with TRBJ2-2; 9 bases match TRBD2. This CDR3 has 15 residues. Germline CDR1 reads SNHLY; CDR2 reads FYNNEI. V lost 6 bases and J lost 5; bases outside the gene matches: 7. The CDR3 bases are TGTGCCAGCAGCCGGACTAGCGTGGGTACCGGGGAGCTGTTTTTT. It encodes CASSRTSVGTGELFF.

This clonotype occurred many times. J is TRBJ2-2 and V is TRBV2; D is unresolved. Germline lookup yields CDR1 SNHLY and CDR2 FYNNEI. This CDR3 region has 12 residues. V lost 5 bases, J lost 2 bases, and 3 bases lay in between. The CDR3 loop reads CASSRNTGELFF. CDR3 DNA sequence: TGTGCCAGCAGTCGTAACACCGGGGAGCTGTTTTTT.

This clonotype was detected ten times or more. This chain joins TRBV5-1 and TRBJ1-1; possibly TRBD1 for D (6 bases). V was trimmed by 6 bases and J by 0 bases, leaving 12 bases between them. Germline V gene data show CDR1 as SGHRS and CDR2 as YFSETQ. The CDR3 is 14 amino acids. CDR3 DNA sequence: TGCGCCAGCAAACAGGGTATCATGAACACTGAAGCTTTCTTT. It encodes CASKQGIMNTEAFF.

This sequence joins TRBV9 and TRBJ2-7; 9 bases are a match to TRBD1. The germline V gene encodes CDR1 SGDLS and CDR2 YYNGEE. The trim removed 5 bases at V and 2 bases at J, leaving 17 bases unmatched. The CDR3 covers 18 residues. This CDR3 reads CASSREEIGQGSPYEQYF. In DNA, the CDR3 is TGTGCCAGCAGTCGAGAAGAAATTGGACAGGGGTCCCCCTACGAGCAGTACTTC.

This clonotype turned up a few times. The chain carries TRBV18 and TRBJ2-7; D possibly uses TRBD1 or TRBD2 (6 bases each). V lost 6 bases, J lost 6 bases, and 15 bases lay in between. The CDR3 extends over 13 amino acids. Per germline, CDR1 KGHSH and CDR2 LQKENI. The CDR3 DNA is TGTGCCAGCTCCCTCCAGGGGAGGTCCGAGCAGTACTTC. Translation gives CASSLQGRSEQYF.

This clonotype was recorded at least ten times. In DNA form, the CDR3 reads TGTGCCATCCTTGGGACCCAGAACACTGAAGCTTTCTTT. This gives the protein CAILGTQNTEAFF. The gene calls are TRBV2 and TRBJ1-1, with a tentative D call TRBD1 (5 bases). The germline gives CDR1 SNHLY, CDR2 FYNNEI. This CDR3 has 13 residues. V lost 10 bases to trimming and J lost 1 base, with 13 bases between them. Full variable domain (outside the CDR3, taken from reference TRBV2 and TRBJ1-1): EPEVTQTPSHQVTQMGQEVILRCVPISNHLYFYWYRQILGQKVEFLVSFYNNEISEKSEIFDDQFSVERPDGSNFTLKIRSTKLEDSAMYFCAILGTQNTEAFFGQGTRLTVV.

This chain links TRBV6-1 with TRBJ1-5; D gene uncertain. The length of the CDR3 is 15 residues. V was cut by 2 bases and J by 3 bases, with 11 bases left in between. Germline CDR1 and CDR2: MNHNS and SASEGT. CDR3: CASSENFSNNQPQHF. CDR3 bases: TGTGCCAGCAGTGAAAATTTCAGCAACAATCAGCCCCAGCATTTT.

This clonotype was found many times. The CDR3 protein is CSASSGGTYEQYF. The CDR3, as DNA: TGCAGTGCTAGTTCGGGGGGGACCTACGAGCAGTACTTC. The chain combines TRBV20-1 with TRBJ2-7; TRBD2 matches at 8 bases. The CDR3 runs to 13 residues. Looked up from germline, CDR1 is DFQATT and CDR2 is SNEGSKA (reference sequence). V was pared by 3 bases and J by 2 bases, with 3 bases of the junction left unmatched.

This clonotype was observed a few times. This chain connects TRBV6-2 or TRBV6-3 to TRBJ1-3, with D unresolved. CDR1 and CDR2 from the germline V gene are MNHEY and SVGEGT. Trimming stripped 2 bases from V and 0 bases from J, with 17 bases between. The CDR3 runs to 18 residues. Written as DNA, the CDR3 is TGTGCCAGCAGTTACAAGGCCCCAGGATTGATCTCTGGAAACACCATATATTTT. Its translation: CASSYKAPGLISGNTIYF.

The sample holds a few counts of this clonotype. CDR3 protein: CASSFSGGPNEKLFF. In nucleotides, the CDR3 is TGTGCCAGCAGTTTTTCAGGGGGACCTAATGAAAAACTGTTTTTT. The gene calls are TRBV12-3 or TRBV12-4 and TRBJ1-4; 7 bases fit TRBD1. With V trimmed by 3 bases and J by 3 bases, 4 bases remained unmatched. The CDR3 runs to 15 residues.

This clonotype has only a few counts. DNA of the CDR3: TGTGCCAGCAGCTTGGAAGGCGGGCGGATTAGTGGTGGCTACACCTTC. Its translation is CASSLEGGRISGGYTF. V gene TRBV5-5 combines with J gene TRBJ1-2, with D uncertain. Trimming stripped 0 bases from V and 7 bases from J, with 19 bases between. Germline CDR1 is SGHKS and CDR2 is YYEKEE (reference sequence). This CDR3 spans 16 amino acids.

There are a few counts of this clonotype. The chain has TRBV9 and TRBJ2-1; 14 nucleotides line up with TRBD2. Germline CDR1 reads SGDLS; CDR2 reads YYNGEE. With 1 base clipped from V and 10 bases from J, the junction kept 7 bases outside the gene matches. This CDR3 region has 16 residues. CDR3 residues: CASSVLGTSGSGEQFF. In DNA form, the CDR3 reads TGTGCCAGCAGCGTATTGGGGACTAGCGGGAGTGGGGAGCAGTTCTTC. Full variable domain (missing parts from reference TRBV9 and TRBJ2-1): DSGVTQTPKHLITATGQRVTLRCSPRSGDLSVYWYQQSLDQGLQFLIQYYNGEERAKGNILERFSAQQFPDLHSELNLSSLELGDSALYFCASSVLGTSGSGEQFFGPGTRLTVL.

This clonotype was observed a handful of times. The chain links TRBV2 to TRBJ2-3, with 9 bases that match TRBD2. CDR3 size: 14 residues. In germline, CDR1 is SNHLY, CDR2 FYNNEI. After removal of 8 bases from V and 6 bases from J, the junction contained 9 bases not matched to a gene. CDR3 sequence: CASSYSGGDDTQYF. CDR3 nucleotide sequence: TGTGCCAGCTCGTATAGCGGGGGAGATGATACGCAGTATTTT.

The chain links TRBV2 to TRBJ1-4; tentatively, D is TRBD1 (5 bases). The CDR3 loop spans 16 amino acids. Trimming removed 8 bases at V and 1 base at J, with 17 bases between. Germline CDR1 and CDR2: SNHLY and FYNNEI. This CDR3 is CASRIGRRGTNEKLFF. The CDR3 bases are TGTGCCAGCCGGATCGGCAGGAGGGGAACTAATGAAAAACTGTTTTTT.

This clonotype was observed a few times. J is TRBJ1-2 and V is TRBV19; a possible D gene is TRBD1 (6 bases). V lost 6 bases to trimming and J lost 3 bases, with 14 bases between them. The CDR3 contains 14 residues. CDR1 and CDR2 (germline): LNHDA, SQIVND (reference sequence). The CDR3 is CASRNRDIDYGYTF. In DNA, the CDR3 is TGTGCCAGTAGGAACCGGGACATCGACTATGGCTACACCTTC.

This clonotype showed up many times. The chain links TRBV7-2 to TRBJ1-2; D unclear. Between the trimmed V and J ends, which lost 4 bases and 0 bases, there was a span of 12 bases. The CDR3 loop spans 15 amino acids. Germline V gives CDR1 SGHTA, CDR2 FQGNSA. This chain's CDR3 is CASSSRWQSNYGYTF. Here the CDR3 DNA reads TGTGCCAGCAGCTCCCGATGGCAATCTAACTATGGCTACACCTTC. Full variable domain (outside the CDR3, taken from reference TRBV7-2 and TRBJ1-2): GAGVSQSPSNKVTEKGKDVELRCDPISGHTALYWYRQSLGQGLEFLIYFQGNSAPDKSGLPSDRFSAERTGGSVSTLTIQRTQQEDSAVYLCASSSRWQSNYGYTFGSGTRLTVV.